Described below is a single T cell receptor beta chain sequence and its context. Measured with immunoSEQ multiplex PCR; TCRdb has only the in-frame clones, and not every one. The sample gives around 87,000 clones, 85% to 95% of which show up once; over 2.5% is in the top ten. The entry originates in a study of OX40 agonist ivuxolimab in advanced cancers. Exclusion of a patient followed from autoimmune disease history or systemic immunosuppression. There are 16 residues in the CDR3. The ends lost 1 base at V and 5 bases at J; junction bases unmatched: 11. Germline V CDR1 and CDR2: SGHDT, YYEEEE. This rearrangement joins TRBV5-6 to TRBJ2-5; 7 bases align to TRBD2. The TCR originated in an adult with an advanced solid tumor such as melanoma, head and neck, liver or kidney cancer. Sequences were derived from CD4+ or CD8+ T cells sorted from blood, sampled in a trial of the OX40 agonist ivuxolimab. CDR3 loop: CASSLLVGGPLETQYF. In DNA form, the CDR3 reads TGTGCCAGCAGCTTGTTGGTGGGAGGGCCCCTTGAGACCCAGTACTTC.